Described below is a single T cell receptor (beta chain) sequence and its context. PCR primers comprised 60 Vbeta and 13 Jbeta primers. The repertoire was sequenced with immunoSEQ multiplex PCR; TCRdb's copy has only in-frame clones and lacks some. Its clone listing holds about 130,000 clones. In germline, CDR1 is KGHSH, CDR2 LQKENI. Trimming removed 2 bases at V and 5 bases at J, with 10 bases between. The CDR3 has 14 amino acids. The sample belongs to a study of cytomegalovirus exposure and HLA in healthy donors. The source material was PBMCs. The rearrangement links TRBV18 to TRBJ2-1; D may be TRBD2 (5 bases). This clonotype was sampled from a man aged 40-49 years in good health and CMV-seronegative. CDR3 amino acids: CASSPSGVNNEQFF. The CDR3 DNA follows: TGTGCCAGCTCACCATCCGGGGTAAACAATGAGCAGTTCTTC.